A selection of T cell receptor beta chains follows, all from one sample in a study of T cell responses to AZD1222 COVID-19 vaccine. Sequencing was performed with immunoSEQ multiplex PCR; in TCRdb, only in-frame clones are kept and a portion is missing. The table has 70,000 to 95,000 clones, roughly 89% seen once; the top ten hold 4% to 5%. The sequencing used peripheral blood, collected 28 days after the second AZD1222 dose. Every receptor here comes from an adult who received the AZD1222 COVID-19 vaccine. The CDR3 runs from the conserved cysteine through the conserved F or W. The D gene is left open where the match is weak. Rows may omit the clone size; those that give it use once, few, many or a size class.

cdr3_aa cdr3_nt v_call d_call j_call clone_size
CATRPQAVLGLGYTF TGTGCCACCCGACCACAGGCCGTACTAGGGTTGGGCTACACCTTC TRBV27 . TRBJ1-2 .
CASSHRDTVGTEAFF TGTGCCAGCAGTCACCGGGACACCGTGGGCACTGAAGCTTTCTTT TRBV27 . TRBJ1-1 once
CASSPNGNTEAFF TGCGCCAGCAGCCCGAACGGAAACACTGAAGCTTTCTTT TRBV5-1 . TRBJ1-1 few
CSVRTALNTEAFF TGCAGCGTCAGGACAGCCCTGAACACTGAAGCTTTCTTT TRBV29-1 . TRBJ1-1 .
CASSESQGSISYGYTF TGCGCCAGCAGCGAGAGTCAGGGTTCTATTTCCTATGGCTACACCTTC TRBV5-1 . TRBJ1-2 .
CASSQGTGANVLTF TGTGCCAGCAGCCAGGGAACTGGGGCCAACGTCCTGACTTTC TRBV6-6 . TRBJ2-6 .
CAWSEGQVYEQYF TGTGCCTGGAGTGAGGGACAGGTTTACGAGCAGTACTTC TRBV30 TRBD1 TRBJ2-7 .
CASNAGPGAFF TGTGCCAGCAACGCCGGACCCGGAGCTTTCTTT TRBV7-9 . TRBJ1-1 .
CAWSATTENTEAFF TGTGCCTGGAGTGCGACGACAGAGAACACTGAAGCTTTCTTT TRBV30 . TRBJ1-1 .
CASRLEVGEHGYTF TGTGCAAGTCGCTTAGAGGTCGGAGAACATGGCTACACCTTC TRBV12-2 . TRBJ1-2 .
CASSRTYSYNSPLHF TGTGCCAGCAGCCGAACGTACTCCTATAATTCACCCCTCCACTTT TRBV5-5 . TRBJ1-6 .
CASGQNLLGALTLAKNIQYF TGTGCTAGTGGCCAGAATTTGTTAGGGGCACTGACTCTAGCCAAAAACATTCAGTACTTC TRBV12-5 . TRBJ2-4 few
CASSVATGEAGNTIYF TGTGCCAGCAGCGTAGCTACAGGGGAGGCTGGAAACACCATATATTTT TRBV9 TRBD1 TRBJ1-3 .
CASSPQGYGYTF TGTGCCAGCAGTCCACAGGGGTATGGCTACACCTTC TRBV6-5 TRBD1 TRBJ1-2 .
CSVGSGQLQETQYF TGCAGCGTTGGGTCGGGGCAGCTCCAAGAGACCCAGTACTTC TRBV29-1 . TRBJ2-5 .
CASSFIQGAHEQYF TGTGCCAGCAGTTTTATTCAGGGGGCCCACGAGCAGTACTTC TRBV27 TRBD1 TRBJ2-7 few
CASSHGTSQETQYF TGTGCCAGCAGCCACGGGACTAGTCAAGAGACCCAGTACTTC TRBV5-4 TRBD2 TRBJ2-5 .
CASSLIPQGYGGYTF TGTGCCAGCAGCTTAATACCCCAGGGGTACGGTGGCTACACCTTC TRBV7-3 . TRBJ1-2 .
CASSWGQAKNSPLHF TGTGCCAGCAGCTGGGGACAGGCAAAAAATTCACCCCTCCACTTT TRBV5-4 TRBD1 TRBJ1-6 .
CASSFGADYGYTF TGTGCCAGCAGCTTCGGGGCCGACTATGGCTACACCTTC TRBV7-2 . TRBJ1-2 .
CASSTDRGPTDTQYF TGTGCCAGCTCAACTGACAGGGGCCCCACAGATACGCAGTATTTT TRBV18 TRBD1 TRBJ2-3 once
CASSALAGGGSYNEQFF TGCGCCAGCAGTGCCCTGGCGGGGGGTGGTTCCTACAATGAGCAGTTCTTC TRBV10-1 TRBD2 TRBJ2-1 .
CASSQVPPTEAFF TGCGCCAGCAGCCAAGTACCACCGACTGAAGCTTTCTTT TRBV4-1 . TRBJ1-1 .
CASSLRADEKLFF TGTGCCAGCAGCTTGCGGGCGGATGAAAAACTGTTTTTT TRBV5-6 . TRBJ1-4 .
CASSLEPGTGGDYGYTF TGTGCCAGCAGCTTAGAGCCCGGGACAGGGGGGGACTATGGCTACACCTTC TRBV11-2 TRBD1 TRBJ1-2 .
CASSQDWASGGAWEQFF TGCGCCAGCAGCCAAGATTGGGCTAGCGGGGGGGCTTGGGAGCAGTTCTTC TRBV4-1 TRBD2 TRBJ2-1 .
CASSFLSPRQGYTGELFF TGCGCCAGCAGCTTTTTAAGTCCGAGACAGGGGTACACCGGGGAGCTGTTTTTT TRBV5-1 TRBD1 TRBJ2-2 .
CASSPSGGAGDTQYF TGTGCCAGCAGCCCAAGCGGGGGGGCCGGGGATACGCAGTATTTT TRBV7-7 TRBD2 TRBJ2-3 .
CASSYSSGGVGEKLFF TGTGCCAGCAGTTACTCTTCCGGCGGGGTTGGTGAAAAACTGTTTTTT TRBV6-5 . TRBJ1-4 .
CASSDPSAGGEPQHF TGTGCCAGCAGTGACCCATCAGCAGGGGGAGAGCCCCAGCATTTT TRBV6-1 TRBD1 TRBJ1-5 .
CASSLAQRADTQYF TGTGCCAGCAGCTTGGCCCAGAGGGCAGATACGCAGTATTTT TRBV5-4 . TRBJ2-3 .
CASTQSSGYTF TGTGCCAGCACCCAAAGTTCTGGCTACACCTTC TRBV7-9 . TRBJ1-2 .
CASSGGRSYNSPLHF TGCGCCAGCAGTGGGGGAAGATCCTATAATTCACCCCTCCACTTT TRBV10-2 . TRBJ1-6 .
CASSLRPSTDTQYF TGTGCCAGCAGCCTCCGGCCGAGCACAGATACGCAGTATTTT TRBV14 . TRBJ2-3 .
CASSQDSRYNEQFF TGCGCCAGCAGCCAAGATAGCAGATACAATGAGCAGTTCTTC TRBV4-1 . TRBJ2-1 .
CASSLLGHPNYEQYF TGTGCCAGCAGTTTACTTGGACACCCTAACTACGAGCAGTACTTC TRBV27 . TRBJ2-7 .
CASSTGSATNEKLFF TGCGCCAGCAGTACCGGATCTGCAACTAATGAAAAACTGTTTTTT TRBV10-1 . TRBJ1-4 .